These T cell receptor beta chains were read from a single sample in a study of PD-1 blockade in mismatch repair-deficient tumors. Profiled with immunoSEQ multiplex PCR; TCRdb holds only in-frame clones, not every one. This sample carries approximately 110,000 clones, around 80% of them seen once, and the ten largest clones take about 4.7%. The sample here was peripheral blood, taken about 13 months after starting pembrolizumab. These receptors were taken from an adult with mismatch repair-deficient cancer. The CDR3 runs from the conserved cysteine through the conserved F or W. A D gene is named only where the DNA matches it firmly. Size tells how often a clone was seen (once, few, many) or the class of an expanded clone, and some rows leave it out.

D gene	V gene	CDR3 length	clone size	J gene	CDR3 protein	CDR3 DNA
TRBD2	TRBV2	16	.	TRBJ2-1	CASSEASIALAGVGFF	TGTGCCAGCAGTGAAGCCTCAATTGCCCTTGCGGGGGTGGGATTCTTC
TRBD2	TRBV4-3	16	.	TRBJ2-1	CASSQGTSGIYNEQFF	TGCGCCAGCAGCCAAGGAACTAGCGGGATCTACAATGAGCAGTTCTTC
TRBD1	TRBV5-6	14	.	TRBJ2-5	CASSWTGVHETQYF	TGTGCCAGCAGCTGGACAGGGGTTCACGAGACCCAGTACTTC
TRBD2	TRBV7-8	19	few	TRBJ2-1	CASSPPFRLAGESYNEQFF	TGTGCCAGCAGCCCGCCCTTTAGGCTAGCGGGAGAATCGTACAATGAGCAGTTCTTC
TRBD1	TRBV5-1	14	.	TRBJ2-5	CASSAGTGLETQYF	TGCGCCAGCAGCGCCGGGACAGGGCTAGAGACCCAGTACTTC
TRBD2	TRBV19	16	.	TRBJ2-3	CASSIDRAGVADTQYF	TGTGCCAGTAGTATAGATCGAGCGGGAGTAGCAGATACGCAGTATTTT
TRBD1	TRBV19	15	.	TRBJ2-1	CASSAGTGKGNEQFF	TGTGCCAGTAGTGCCGGGACAGGGAAAGGCAATGAGCAGTTCTTC
.	TRBV11-2	14	.	TRBJ2-5	CASSLSGGQETQYF	TGTGCCAGCAGCTTATCAGGAGGGCAAGAGACCCAGTACTTC
TRBD2	TRBV12-5	16	.	TRBJ2-1	CASGLPSASGRPEQFF	TGTGCTAGTGGTCTCCCCTCCGCTAGCGGGAGGCCTGAGCAGTTCTTC
.	TRBV6-1	11	.	TRBJ1-1	CASSETTEAFF	TGTGCCAGCAGCGAGACCACTGAAGCTTTCTTT